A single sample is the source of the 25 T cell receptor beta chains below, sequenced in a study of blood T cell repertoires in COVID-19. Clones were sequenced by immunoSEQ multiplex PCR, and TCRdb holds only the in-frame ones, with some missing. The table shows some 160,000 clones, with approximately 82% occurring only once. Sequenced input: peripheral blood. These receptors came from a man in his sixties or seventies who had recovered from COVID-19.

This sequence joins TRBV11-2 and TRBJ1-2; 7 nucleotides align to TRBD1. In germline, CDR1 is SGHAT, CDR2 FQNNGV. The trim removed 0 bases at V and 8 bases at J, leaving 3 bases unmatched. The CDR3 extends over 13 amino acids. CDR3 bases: TGTGCCAGCAGCTTAGAAGGGGGCAGAGGCTACACCTTC. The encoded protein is CASSLEGGRGYTF.

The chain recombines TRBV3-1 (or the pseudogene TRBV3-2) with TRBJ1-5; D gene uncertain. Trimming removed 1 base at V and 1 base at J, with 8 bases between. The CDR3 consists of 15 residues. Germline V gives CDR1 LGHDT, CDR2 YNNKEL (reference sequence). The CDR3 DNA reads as TGTGCCAGCAGCCAAGCTTCCGGGAGCAATCAGCCCCAGCATTTT. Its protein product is CASSQASGSNQPQHF.

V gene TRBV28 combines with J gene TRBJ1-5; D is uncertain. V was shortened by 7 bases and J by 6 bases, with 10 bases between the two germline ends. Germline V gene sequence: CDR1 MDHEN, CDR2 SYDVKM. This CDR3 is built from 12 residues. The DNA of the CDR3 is TGTGCCAGCACCCCCTCCGGTCAGCCCCAGCATTTT. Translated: CASTPSGQPQHF.

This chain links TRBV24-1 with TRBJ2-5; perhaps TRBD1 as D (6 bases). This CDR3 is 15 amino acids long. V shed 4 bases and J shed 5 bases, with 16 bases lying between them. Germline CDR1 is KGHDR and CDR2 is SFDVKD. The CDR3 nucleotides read TGTGCCACCAGTGACCCGGGACAAGTAGGGGAGACCCAGTACTTC. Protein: CATSDPGQVGETQYF.

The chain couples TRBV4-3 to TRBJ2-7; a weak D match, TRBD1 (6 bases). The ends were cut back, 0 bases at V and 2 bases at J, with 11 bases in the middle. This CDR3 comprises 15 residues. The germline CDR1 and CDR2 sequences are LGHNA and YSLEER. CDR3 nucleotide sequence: TGCGCCAGCAGCCAAGAAGCCGGGACAACCTACGAGCAGTACTTC. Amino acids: CASSQEAGTTYEQYF.

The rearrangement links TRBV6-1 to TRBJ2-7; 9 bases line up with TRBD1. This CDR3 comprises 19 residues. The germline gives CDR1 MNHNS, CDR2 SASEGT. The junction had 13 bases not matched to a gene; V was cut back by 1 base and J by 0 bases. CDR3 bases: TGTGCCAGCAGTGAAGTCGACAGGGGGTACGGTAGCGTCTCCTACGAGCAGTACTTC. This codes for CASSEVDRGYGSVSYEQYF.

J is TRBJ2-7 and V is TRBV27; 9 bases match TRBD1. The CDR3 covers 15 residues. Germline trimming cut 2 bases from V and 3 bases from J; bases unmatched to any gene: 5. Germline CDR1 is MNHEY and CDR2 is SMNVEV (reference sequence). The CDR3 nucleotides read TGTGCCAGCAGTTTAAGCCGGACAGGGGACTACGAGCAGTACTTC. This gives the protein CASSLSRTGDYEQYF.

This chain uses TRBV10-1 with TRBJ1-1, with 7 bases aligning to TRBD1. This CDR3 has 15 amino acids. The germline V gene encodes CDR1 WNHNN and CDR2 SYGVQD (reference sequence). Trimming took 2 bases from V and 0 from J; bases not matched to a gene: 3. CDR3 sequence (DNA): TGCGCCAGCAGTGAGGGGACAGACTTGAACACTGAAGCTTTCTTT. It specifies CASSEGTDLNTEAFF.

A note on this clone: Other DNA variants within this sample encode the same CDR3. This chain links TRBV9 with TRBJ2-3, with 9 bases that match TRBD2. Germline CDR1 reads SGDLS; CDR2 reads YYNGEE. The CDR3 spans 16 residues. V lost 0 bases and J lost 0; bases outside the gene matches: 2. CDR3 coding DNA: TGTGCCAGCAGCGTAGGACTAGCGGAGAGCACAGATACGCAGTATTTT. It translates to CASSVGLAESTDTQYF.

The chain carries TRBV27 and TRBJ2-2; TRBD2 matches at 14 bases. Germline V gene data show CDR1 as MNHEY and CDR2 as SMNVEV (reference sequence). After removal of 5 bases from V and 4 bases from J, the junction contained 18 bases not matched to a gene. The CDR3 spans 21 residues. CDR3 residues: CASSPRSRTSGRRGGTGELFF. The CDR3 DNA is TGTGCCAGCAGTCCCCGATCCAGGACTAGCGGGAGGCGGGGGGGCACCGGGGAGCTGTTTTTT.

As DNA, the CDR3 is TGTGCCAGCAGCTCCGCGGGGGTGGACAGGGGGTCACCCCTCCACTTT. Protein sequence: CASSSAGVDRGSPLHF. The chain has TRBV5-4 and TRBJ1-6; 10 bases are a match to TRBD1. With 3 bases clipped from V and 10 bases from J, the junction kept 10 bases outside the gene matches. Germline values: CDR1 SGHNT, CDR2 YYREEE (reference sequence). The CDR3 has 16 residues.

The CDR3 sequence: CASSLRQAGNTIYF. The CDR3 bases are TGTGCCAGCAGTCTCCGACAAGCTGGAAACACCATATATTTT. The chain joins TRBV6-5 to TRBJ1-3; D unresolved. CDR3 length: 14 residues. V was trimmed by 5 bases and J by 2 bases, leaving 10 bases between them. Germline CDR1 reads MNHEY; CDR2 reads SVGAGI.

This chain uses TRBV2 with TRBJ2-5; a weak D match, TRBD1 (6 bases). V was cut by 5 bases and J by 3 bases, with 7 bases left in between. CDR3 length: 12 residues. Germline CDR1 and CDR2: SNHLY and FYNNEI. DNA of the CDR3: TGTGCCAGCAGTCAGGGGAAAGAGACCCAGTACTTC. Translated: CASSQGKETQYF. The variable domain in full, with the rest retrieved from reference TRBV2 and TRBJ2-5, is EPEVTQTPSHQVTQMGQEVILRCVPISNHLYFYWYRQILGQKVEFLVSFYNNEISEKSEIFDDQFSVERPDGSNFTLKIRSTKLEDSAMYFCASSQGKETQYFGPGTRLLVL.

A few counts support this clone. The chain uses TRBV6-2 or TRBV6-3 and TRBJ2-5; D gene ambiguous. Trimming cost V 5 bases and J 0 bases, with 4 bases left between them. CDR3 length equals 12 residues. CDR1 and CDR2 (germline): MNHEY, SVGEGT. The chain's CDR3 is CASSAYQETQYF. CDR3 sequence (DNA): TGTGCCAGCAGTGCGTACCAAGAGACCCAGTACTTC.

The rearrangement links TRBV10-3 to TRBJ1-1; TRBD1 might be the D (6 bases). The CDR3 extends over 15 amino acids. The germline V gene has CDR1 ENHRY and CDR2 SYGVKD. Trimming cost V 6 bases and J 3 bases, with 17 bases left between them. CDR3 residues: CAIRGTGLLDTEAFF. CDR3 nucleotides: TGTGCCATCAGGGGAACAGGGTTGTTGGACACTGAAGCTTTCTTT.

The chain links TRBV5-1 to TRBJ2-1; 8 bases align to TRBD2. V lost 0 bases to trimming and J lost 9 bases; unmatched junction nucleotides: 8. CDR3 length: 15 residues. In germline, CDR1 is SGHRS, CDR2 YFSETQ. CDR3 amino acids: CASSLAGASGPEQFF. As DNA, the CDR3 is TGCGCCAGCAGCTTGGCCGGGGCTAGCGGGCCTGAGCAGTTCTTC. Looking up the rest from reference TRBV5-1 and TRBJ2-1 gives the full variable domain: KAGVTQTPRYLIKTRGQQVTLSCSPISGHRSVSWYQQTPGQGLQFLFEYFSETQRNKGNFPGRFSGRQFSNSRSEMNVSTLELGDSALYLCASSLAGASGPEQFFGPGTRLTVL.

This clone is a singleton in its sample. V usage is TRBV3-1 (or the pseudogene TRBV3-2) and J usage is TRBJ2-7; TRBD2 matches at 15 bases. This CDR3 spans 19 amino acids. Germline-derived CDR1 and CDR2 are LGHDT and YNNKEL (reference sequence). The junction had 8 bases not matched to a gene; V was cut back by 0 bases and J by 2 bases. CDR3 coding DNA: TGTGCCAGCAGCCAAGATGGCCCCGGACTAGCGGGAGGGACCTACGAGCAGTACTTC. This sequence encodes CASSQDGPGLAGGTYEQYF.

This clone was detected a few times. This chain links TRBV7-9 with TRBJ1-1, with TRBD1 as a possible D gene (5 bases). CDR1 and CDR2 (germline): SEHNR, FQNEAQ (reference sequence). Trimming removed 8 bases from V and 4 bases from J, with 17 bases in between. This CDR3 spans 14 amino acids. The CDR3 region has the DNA TGTGCCAGCGGGTTGGGCGCTAGGGGCACTGAAGCTTTCTTT. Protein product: CASGLGARGTEAFF. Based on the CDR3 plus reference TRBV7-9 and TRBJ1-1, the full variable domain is DTGVSQNPRHKITKRGQNVTFRCDPISEHNRLYWYRQTLGQGPEFLTYFQNEAQLEKSRLLSDRFSAERPKGSFSTLEIQRTEQGDSAMYLCASGLGARGTEAFFGQGTRLTVV.

The CDR3: CASSFTSDSYEQYF. The CDR3 bases are TGTGCCAGCAGCTTCACTAGCGACTCCTACGAGCAGTACTTC. J is TRBJ2-7 and V is TRBV7-4; 7 bases are a match to TRBD2. The germline V gene has CDR1 SGHVT and CDR2 SQSDAQ. The CDR3 is 14 amino acids. V was pared by 3 bases and J by 0 bases, with 2 bases of the junction left unmatched.

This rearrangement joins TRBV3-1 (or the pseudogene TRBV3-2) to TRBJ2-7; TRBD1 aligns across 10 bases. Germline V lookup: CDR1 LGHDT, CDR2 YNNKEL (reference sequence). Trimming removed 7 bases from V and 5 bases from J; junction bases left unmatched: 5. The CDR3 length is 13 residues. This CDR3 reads CASKRQGADEQYF. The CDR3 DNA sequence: TGTGCCAGCAAGCGACAGGGGGCCGACGAGCAGTACTTC.

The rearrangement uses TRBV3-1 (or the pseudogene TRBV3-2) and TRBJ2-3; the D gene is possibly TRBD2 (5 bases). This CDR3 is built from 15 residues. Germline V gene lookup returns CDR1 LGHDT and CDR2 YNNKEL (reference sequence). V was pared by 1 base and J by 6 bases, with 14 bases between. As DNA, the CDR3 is TGTGCCAGCAGCCAAGTGGCTAGCTCGTGGGATACGCAGTATTTT. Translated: CASSQVASSWDTQYF.

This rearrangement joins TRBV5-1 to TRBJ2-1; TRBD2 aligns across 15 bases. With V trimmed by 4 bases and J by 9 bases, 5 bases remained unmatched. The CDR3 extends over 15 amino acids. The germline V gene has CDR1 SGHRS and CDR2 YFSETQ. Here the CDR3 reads CASSGLAGGGIEQFF. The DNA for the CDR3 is TGCGCCAGCAGCGGACTAGCGGGAGGGGGTATTGAGCAGTTCTTC.

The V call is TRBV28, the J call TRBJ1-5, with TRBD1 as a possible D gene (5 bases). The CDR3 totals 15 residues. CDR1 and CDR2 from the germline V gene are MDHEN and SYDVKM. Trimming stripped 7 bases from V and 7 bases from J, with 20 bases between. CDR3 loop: CASTPGQGGYQPQHF. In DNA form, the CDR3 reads TGTGCCAGCACCCCAGGCCAGGGTGGGTACCAGCCCCAGCATTTT.

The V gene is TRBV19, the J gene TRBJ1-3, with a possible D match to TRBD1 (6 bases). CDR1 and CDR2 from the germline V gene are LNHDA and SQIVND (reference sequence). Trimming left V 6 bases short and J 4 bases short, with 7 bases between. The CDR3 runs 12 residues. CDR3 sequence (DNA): TGTGCCAGTAGAACAGGGGGAAACACCATATATTTT. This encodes CASRTGGNTIYF.

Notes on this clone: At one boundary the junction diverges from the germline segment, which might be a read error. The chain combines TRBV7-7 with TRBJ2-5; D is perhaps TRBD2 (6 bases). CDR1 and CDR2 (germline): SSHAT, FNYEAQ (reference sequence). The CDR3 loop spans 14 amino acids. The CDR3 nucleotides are TGTGCTAGCAGCTTAGGGCGGGGACAAGAGACCCAGTACTTC. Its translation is CASSLGRGQETQYF.